Presented here are 27 T cell receptor beta chains from one specimen sequenced in a study of blood T cell repertoires in COVID-19 (dated by TCRdb to the early 2020s). The library was obtained by the immunoSEQ multiplex PCR assay. TCRdb limited this immuneACCESS table to in-frame rearrangements with V and J called. A share of clones is missing; checked studies link under half to unresolved V genes, and the rest is unexplained. Here the sample has 45,000 to 55,000 clones; about 92% occur a single time. The top ten clones comprise roughly 3% of the sample. The sample was peripheral blood. These receptor sequences come from a human donor in a cohort sampled during active COVID-19.

The chain carries TRBV18 and TRBJ2-2; D remains unclear. Trimming shortened V by 2 bases and J by 5 bases, and 9 bases separated the two germline ends. CDR3 length: 14 amino acids. Per germline, CDR1 KGHSH and CDR2 LQKENI. The CDR3 bases are TGTGCCAGCTCACCAAAAGAGAGGACCGGGGAGCTGTTTTTT. As protein: CASSPKERTGELFF.

The rearrangement links TRBV28 to TRBJ2-1; weak D call: TRBD1 (5 bases). Germline CDR1 MDHEN, CDR2 SYDVKM. This CDR3 region has 16 residues. Trimming left V 3 bases short and J 7 bases short, with 19 bases between. CDR3: CASSLGGQGFLNEQFF. CDR3 in DNA: TGTGCCAGCAGTTTGGGTGGGCAGGGCTTTCTGAATGAGCAGTTCTTC.

The rearrangement links TRBV5-5 to TRBJ2-1, with TRBD1 matching over 10 bases. Per germline, CDR1 SGHKS and CDR2 YYEKEE (reference sequence). The CDR3 sequence is 15 residues long. The J segment lost 6 bases and the V segment lost 4 bases, leaving 7 bases of the junction unmatched. The CDR3 sequence: CASSVAGTGVNEQFF. The CDR3 coding sequence is TGTGCCAGCAGCGTTGCCGGGACAGGGGTCAATGAGCAGTTCTTC.

The V gene is TRBV28, the J gene TRBJ2-3, with 10 bases identical to TRBD2. This CDR3 contains 16 residues. The V gene end was trimmed by 6 bases and the J gene end by 5 bases; junction bases not matched to a gene: 11. The V gene's germline CDR1 is MDHEN and CDR2 SYDVKM. CDR3 protein: CASSTRAGGPIDTQYF. The CDR3 region has the DNA TGTGCCAGCAGCACCAGAGCGGGAGGGCCAATAGATACGCAGTATTTT.

The chain recombines TRBV18 with TRBJ1-5; D remains unclear. CDR1 KGHSH and CDR2 LQKENI come from the germline V gene. The CDR3 contains 14 residues. V was pared by 3 bases and J by 0 bases, with 6 bases between. CDR3 in amino acids: CASSPGGSNQPQHF. Here the CDR3 DNA reads TGTGCCAGCTCACCGGGAGGTAGCAATCAGCCCCAGCATTTT. The variable domain in full, completed from reference TRBV18 and TRBJ1-5, reads NAGVMQNPRHLVRRRGQEARLRCSPMKGHSHVYWYRQLPEEGLKFMVYLQKENIIDESGMPKERFSAEFPKEGPSILRIQQVVRGDSAAYFCASSPGGSNQPQHFGDGTRLSIL.

The chain couples TRBV9 to TRBJ2-1; tentative D call: TRBD1 (5 bases). Germline values: CDR1 SGDLS, CDR2 YYNGEE. V dropped 0 bases and J dropped 8 bases, with 9 bases sitting between them. The CDR3 is 13 amino acids. CDR3 residues: CASSVGQGDEQFF. DNA of the CDR3: TGTGCCAGCAGCGTAGGTCAAGGGGATGAGCAGTTCTTC.

The chain recombines TRBV28 with TRBJ2-7; 7 bases are a match to TRBD1. Germline V gene sequence: CDR1 MDHEN, CDR2 SYDVKM. The V segment lost 4 bases and the J segment 0 bases; nucleotides outside the gene matches: 6. This CDR3 has 15 residues. CDR3 nucleotides: TGTGCCAGCAGTTCCGGACAGGAGAGCTCCTACGAGCAGTACTTC. This sequence encodes CASSSGQESSYEQYF.

This clone was picked up a small number of times. CDR3 loop: CATSGGTSSGANVLTF. Here the CDR3 DNA reads TGTGCCACCTCAGGGGGGACAAGCTCTGGGGCCAACGTCCTGACTTTC. The chain carries TRBV15 and TRBJ2-6, with D possibly matching TRBD1 (7 bases). Trimming stripped 8 bases from V and 0 bases from J, with 14 bases between. The CDR3 consists of 16 residues. Per the germline V gene, CDR1 is LNHNV and CDR2 is YYDKDF (reference sequence). Together with reference TRBV15 and TRBJ2-6, the CDR3 gives the full variable domain: DAMVIQNPRYQVTQFGKPVTLSCSQTLNHNVMYWYQQKSSQAPKLLFHYYDKDFNNEADTPDNFQSRRPNTSFCFLDIRSPGLGDTAMYLCATSGGTSSGANVLTFGAGSRLTVL.

This clone was picked up a small number of times. The chain is built from TRBV9 and TRBJ2-7; 7 nucleotides match TRBD1. Germline CDR1 SGDLS, CDR2 YYNGEE. The CDR3 loop spans 15 amino acids. The ends lost 3 bases at V and 1 base at J; junction bases unmatched: 7. The CDR3 region has the DNA TGTGCCAGCAGCGCTGGACAGGAAAGGTCCTACGAGCAGTACTTC. Translated: CASSAGQERSYEQYF. The full variable domain, with the rest looked up from reference TRBV9 and TRBJ2-7, is DSGVTQTPKHLITATGQRVTLRCSPRSGDLSVYWYQQSLDQGLQFLIQYYNGEERAKGNILERFSAQQFPDLHSELNLSSLELGDSALYFCASSAGQERSYEQYFGPGTRLTVT.

The chain joins TRBV3-1 (or the pseudogene TRBV3-2) to TRBJ2-7; D may be TRBD2 (6 bases). Trimming took 1 base from V and 6 from J, leaving 16 bases between them. CDR1 is LGHDT, CDR2 YNNKEL, per germline (reference sequence). CDR3 size: 15 residues. CDR3 bases: TGTGCCAGCAGCCAAGGACGCGGGATTGCCCTCGAGCAGTACTTC. Translation gives CASSQGRGIALEQYF.

The V gene is TRBV28, the J gene TRBJ2-3; a possible D gene is TRBD2 (6 bases). Per the germline V gene, CDR1 is MDHEN and CDR2 is SYDVKM. Trimming stripped 6 bases from V and 4 bases from J, with 14 bases between. CDR3 size: 14 residues. CDR3: CASRAGGDADTQYF. Written as DNA, the CDR3 is TGTGCCAGCAGAGCCGGAGGGGATGCAGATACGCAGTATTTT.

The chain couples TRBV6-4 to TRBJ1-5, with 10 bases lining up with TRBD1. The length of the CDR3 is 17 residues. Germline CDR1 and CDR2: MRHNA and SNTAGT. V shed 2 bases and J 6 bases; nucleotides not matched to a gene: 10. The DNA for the CDR3 is TGTGCCAGCAGTGACCCCCAGGACAGGGGGGTGGGTCAGCCCCAGCATTTT. This gives the protein CASSDPQDRGVGQPQHF.

V usage is TRBV6-2 or TRBV6-3 and J usage is TRBJ1-5, with D perhaps matching TRBD1 (6 bases). V dropped 2 bases and J dropped 5 bases, with 10 bases sitting between them. The CDR3 covers 14 residues. Germline V gene data show CDR1 as MNHEY and CDR2 as SVGEGT. CDR3 DNA: TGTGCCAGCAGTTACCCGGACAGATATCAGCCCCAGCATTTT. This sequence encodes CASSYPDRYQPQHF.

Within the sample, this clone is medium-sized. The rearrangement uses TRBV7-2 and TRBJ1-1; TRBD1 matches 10 bases. V was clipped by 6 bases and J by 10 bases; unmatched bases: 11. CDR3 length equals 14 residues. Germline V lookup: CDR1 SGHTA, CDR2 FQGNSA. The CDR3 is CASSHRQGALVAFF. For the CDR3, the DNA is TGTGCCAGCAGTCACCGACAGGGGGCGCTGGTAGCTTTCTTT. Full variable domain (missing parts from reference TRBV7-2 and TRBJ1-1): GAGVSQSPSNKVTEKGKDVELRCDPISGHTALYWYRQSLGQGLEFLIYFQGNSAPDKSGLPSDRFSAERTGGSVSTLTIQRTQQEDSAVYLCASSHRQGALVAFFGQGTRLTVV.

Comments on this clone: Other DNA sequences in this specimen translate into the identical CDR3. This chain connects TRBV5-1 to TRBJ1-4; 9 bases are shared with TRBD1. Germline V gene sequence: CDR1 SGHRS, CDR2 YFSETQ. CDR3 length: 15 amino acids. V lost 0 bases to trimming and J lost 7 bases; unmatched junction nucleotides: 4. The CDR3 bases are TGCGCCAGCAGCTTGGCCGGGACAGGGCGTGAAAAACTGTTTTTT. Encoded protein: CASSLAGTGREKLFF.

V and J are TRBV6-5 and TRBJ2-5; D may be TRBD2 (7 bases). CDR1 and CDR2 (germline): MNHEY, SVGAGI. With 2 bases removed from V and 5 bases from J, the gap between germline ends came to 12 bases. CDR3 size: 14 residues. The CDR3 loop reads CASSYAGAGETQYF. The CDR3 DNA follows: TGTGCCAGCAGTTACGCGGGGGCCGGGGAGACCCAGTACTTC.

V usage is TRBV6-4 and J usage is TRBJ2-3; 8 positions match TRBD2. The germline V gene has CDR1 MRHNA and CDR2 SNTAGT. V was pared by 0 bases and J by 5 bases, with 1 base of the junction left unmatched. The CDR3 runs 14 residues. The CDR3 is CASSDSRGGDTQYF. Here the CDR3 DNA reads TGTGCCAGCAGTGACTCACGGGGGGGAGATACGCAGTATTTT.

V is TRBV28 and J is TRBJ1-2; the D gene is possibly TRBD1 (5 bases). From germline, CDR1 is MDHEN and CDR2 SYDVKM. The V gene lost 7 bases and the J gene lost 5 bases, with 11 bases spanning the gap. This CDR3 is built from 12 residues. CDR3 coding DNA: TGTGCCAGCAATCGACAGAGATATGGCTACACCTTC. This translates into CASNRQRYGYTF.

The genes are TRBV19 and TRBJ2-3, with 12 bases fitting TRBD2. The length of the CDR3 is 20 residues. V lost 5 bases and J lost 6; bases outside the gene matches: 21. Germline CDR1 LNHDA, CDR2 SQIVND (reference sequence). The CDR3 here is CASSVPGRILAGGPGDTQYF. The DNA of the CDR3 is TGTGCCAGTAGTGTACCGGGACGGATACTAGCGGGAGGACCCGGGGATACGCAGTATTTT.

This chain uses TRBV9 with TRBJ1-2; D perhaps matches TRBD1 (6 bases). The CDR3 sequence is 14 residues long. Germline CDR1 reads SGDLS; CDR2 reads YYNGEE. Deletions cut 4 bases from V and 1 base from J, with 11 bases between. CDR3 bases: TGTGCCAGCAGCTCTCGGGACATTAACTATGGCTACACCTTC. Its protein product is CASSSRDINYGYTF.

This clone has a handful of counts. This chain uses TRBV2 with TRBJ2-7, with D possibly TRBD2 on 6 matching bases. V shed 0 bases and J shed 2 bases, with 14 bases lying between them. This CDR3 region has 16 residues. The germline V gene has CDR1 SNHLY and CDR2 FYNNEI. CDR3 region: CASSEAGGAPPYEQYF. The CDR3 coding sequence is TGTGCCAGCAGTGAAGCGGGCGGGGCCCCACCCTACGAGCAGTACTTC.

The chain carries TRBV19 and TRBJ2-3; a weak D match, TRBD1 (5 bases). Per germline, CDR1 LNHDA and CDR2 SQIVND (reference sequence). The CDR3 is 13 amino acids. The germline V and J ends were trimmed by 10 bases and 6 bases, with 17 bases remaining between them. The CDR3 reads CATMVQGSDTQYF. CDR3 in DNA: TGTGCCACCATGGTCCAGGGTTCGGATACGCAGTATTTT.

CDR3 loop: CAWSRTDNQPQHF. The DNA for the CDR3 is TGTGCCTGGAGTCGGACAGATAATCAGCCCCAGCATTTT. This chain uses TRBV30 with TRBJ1-5; tentatively, D is TRBD1 (6 bases). The CDR3 loop spans 13 amino acids. The V gene lost 2 bases and the J gene lost 4 bases, with 9 bases spanning the gap. In germline, CDR1 is GTSNPN, CDR2 SVGIG (reference sequence).

This chain links TRBV28 with TRBJ1-2; TRBD1 matches 8 bases. V shed 5 bases, J shed 5 bases, and the junction held 1 base outside the gene matches. The germline gives CDR1 MDHEN, CDR2 SYDVKM. CDR3 length: 12 residues. This CDR3 reads CASSRQGYGYTF. The CDR3 DNA reads as TGTGCCAGCAGTCGACAGGGGTATGGCTACACCTTC.

The rearrangement uses TRBV19 and TRBJ2-7; weak D call: TRBD2 (6 bases). Germline V gives CDR1 LNHDA, CDR2 SQIVND (reference sequence). The V gene lost 10 bases and the J gene lost 2 bases, with 18 bases spanning the gap. The CDR3 is 14 amino acids. The CDR3 nucleotides read TGTGCCACCTCAGCGAGGGCGGGACCCTACGAGCAGTACTTC. Translation gives CATSARAGPYEQYF. Looking up the rest from reference TRBV19 and TRBJ2-7 gives the full variable domain: DGGITQSPKYLFRKEGQNVTLSCEQNLNHDAMYWYRQDPGQGLRLIYYSQIVNDFQKGDIAEGYSVSREKKESFPLTVTSAQKNPTAFYLCATSARAGPYEQYFGPGTRLTVT.

V is TRBV6-1 and J is TRBJ1-3, with TRBD1 identical over 7 bases. CDR1 is MNHNS, CDR2 SASEGT, per germline. J lost 2 bases, V lost 4 bases, and 11 bases had no gene match. This CDR3 region has 17 residues. CDR3 bases: TGTGCCAGCAGTGCAACCCTAACAGGGGTGGCTGGAAACACCATATATTTT. Protein: CASSATLTGVAGNTIYF.

The J gene is TRBJ2-1, the V gene TRBV6-5; possibly TRBD2 for D (6 bases). The germline gives CDR1 MNHEY, CDR2 SVGAGI. V gave up 6 bases and J gave up 1 base, with 10 bases separating them. The CDR3 sequence is 14 residues long. The CDR3 protein is CASRRDRSYNEQFF. CDR3 DNA: TGTGCCAGCAGGCGGGATAGATCCTACAATGAGCAGTTCTTC.